Listed here are 18 T cell receptor beta chains from one sample, sequenced in a study of CD8 T cells in ankylosing spondylitis (dated by TCRdb to the late 2010s). Summary of the overall study and its limitations: A TCR beta motif of several highly homologous amino acid variants appeared characteristic of blood from ankylosing spondylitis patients.

Libraries were made using 5' RACE. The listed sequencing device is Illumina HiSeq 2500. TCRdb handled the public reads itself, with Q25 trimming in fastp and clone calling in MiXCR, and kept productive beta chains. Rows with one shared CDR3 protein collapse into an entry with the most common genes and DNA. The sample profile shows 700,000 to 1,000,000 distinct CDR3 sequences; roughly 12% of them were found once. Of the sample, under 0.6% is held by the ten largest clones. Their specific antigens are unknown. Sequencing was performed on blood, either unsorted or a sorted T cell fraction (not recorded which). The receptors come from a male donor with ankylosing spondylitis.

Only a few counts were recorded for this clonotype. The CDR3 bases are TGTGCCAGCAGTTTTGGACCCCGGGAGCAGTACTTC. Protein: CASSFGPREQYF. This chain connects TRBV12-3 or TRBV12-4 to TRBJ2-7; D unclear. Deletions cut 3 bases from V and 7 bases from J, with 10 bases between. The CDR3 runs to 12 residues.

This chain's CDR3 is CAISEAVNQPQHF. The CDR3 nucleotides read TGTGCCATCAGTGAGGCAGTCAATCAGCCCCAGCATTTT. This chain connects TRBV10-3 to TRBJ1-5; D remains unclear. Trimming took 2 bases from V and 3 from J, leaving 5 bases between them. The germline gives CDR1 ENHRY, CDR2 SYGVKD. The CDR3 loop spans 13 amino acids.

The chain joins TRBV6-2 or TRBV6-3 to TRBJ2-1; D is possibly TRBD2 (5 bases). Germline CDR1 MNHEY, CDR2 SVGEGT. Trimming removed 5 bases from V and 3 bases from J, with 17 bases in between. CDR3 length: 16 amino acids. The CDR3 sequence is CASSHYRDKNYNEQFF. Written as DNA, the CDR3 is TGTGCCAGCAGTCATTACCGGGATAAAAACTACAATGAGCAGTTCTTC.

In its sample, this clonotype was seen a few times. The chain recombines TRBV7-3 with TRBJ2-7; 8 bases line up with TRBD2. Unmatched junction bases numbered 7, after V lost 4 bases and J lost 2 bases. CDR1 is SGHTA and CDR2 is FQGTGA in the germline V gene. The CDR3 extends over 15 amino acids. Here the CDR3 DNA reads TGTGCCAGCAGCTCCTCTTCGGGGGGGGCCTACGAGCAGTACTTC. Its translation is CASSSSSGGAYEQYF.

There are a few counts of this clonotype. V usage is TRBV20-1 and J usage is TRBJ1-1; possibly TRBD1 for D (5 bases). The CDR3 extends over 15 amino acids. With 1 base removed from V and 1 base from J, the gap between germline ends came to 13 bases. From germline, CDR1 is DFQATT and CDR2 SNEGSKA (reference sequence). In DNA form, the CDR3 reads TGCAGTGCTAGAGTGCCCCGTGGGACGAACACTGAAGCTTTCTTT. Translated: CSARVPRGTNTEAFF.

V is TRBV20-1 and J is TRBJ2-5; 9 bases match TRBD2. In germline, CDR1 is DFQATT, CDR2 SNEGSKA (reference sequence). This CDR3 has 15 residues. V dropped 6 bases and J dropped 4; count of bases not matched to a gene: 12. CDR3 sequence reads: CSATRRGGSPETQYF. CDR3 coding DNA: TGCAGTGCCACCCGGCGGGGGGGCAGCCCAGAGACCCAGTACTTC.

The rearrangement joins TRBV27 to TRBJ2-3; D gene ambiguous. The germline V and J ends were trimmed by 6 bases and 4 bases, with 23 bases remaining between them. There are 17 residues in the CDR3. Germline assignment: CDR1 MNHEY and CDR2 SMNVEV (reference sequence). The CDR3 loop reads CASSILSTSHRSDTQYF. The DNA for the CDR3 is TGTGCCAGCAGCATACTTTCGACCTCGCATAGGTCAGATACGCAGTATTTT.

The sample holds a few counts of this clonotype. This chain joins TRBV6-2 or TRBV6-3 and TRBJ1-6; perhaps TRBD1 as D (6 bases). Trimming removed 8 bases from V and 8 bases from J, with 13 bases in between. Germline loops: CDR1 MNHEY, CDR2 SVGEGT. The CDR3 is 13 amino acids. The DNA for the CDR3 is TGTGCCAGCTGCCAGGGGAGTTATTCACCCCTCCACTTT. Translating gives CASCQGSYSPLHF.

The V and J genes are TRBV5-5 and TRBJ2-5, with TRBD1 identical over 10 bases. The V segment lost 3 bases and the J segment 8 bases; nucleotides outside the gene matches: 10. The CDR3 is 15 residues long. CDR1 and CDR2 from the germline V gene are SGHKS and YYEKEE (reference sequence). CDR3 nucleotides: TGTGCCAGCAGCTATAACTTAGGGACAGGGGATACCCAGTACTTC. It encodes CASSYNLGTGDTQYF. The full variable domain, completed using reference TRBV5-5 and TRBJ2-5, is DAGVTQSPTHLIKTRGQQVTLRCSPISGHKSVSWYQQVLGQGPQFIFQYYEKEERGRGNFPDRFSARQFPNYSSELNVNALLLGDSALYLCASSYNLGTGDTQYFGPGTRLLVL.

This clonotype was counted only a few times. The chain combines TRBV7-2 with TRBJ2-3, with TRBD2 matching over 7 bases. In germline, CDR1 is SGHTA, CDR2 FQGNSA. The CDR3 runs 16 residues. Unmatched junction bases numbered 11, after V lost 2 bases and J lost 6 bases. The CDR3 nucleotides read TGTGCCAGCAGCTTAAGCCCTAGCGGAGCTCGGGATACGCAGTATTTT. Translation: CASSLSPSGARDTQYF.

This sequence joins TRBV9 and TRBJ2-7; a weak D match, TRBD2 (6 bases). Germline V gives CDR1 SGDLS, CDR2 YYNGEE. CDR3 length: 17 amino acids. V gave up 4 bases and J gave up 0 bases, with 20 bases separating them. The CDR3 here is CASSSRRDPVFSYEQYF. In DNA form, the CDR3 reads TGTGCCAGCAGCTCGAGGAGGGACCCCGTCTTCTCCTACGAGCAGTACTTC.

This clonotype has only a few counts. The gene calls are TRBV25-1 and TRBJ2-1; D possibly corresponds to TRBD1 (6 bases). From germline, CDR1 is MGHDK and CDR2 SYGVNS. V lost 5 bases and J lost 1, with 15 bases in between. This CDR3 spans 16 amino acids. CDR3 region: CASSQTGSRSYNEQFF. The DNA for the CDR3 is TGTGCCAGCAGTCAGACAGGAAGCAGGTCCTACAATGAGCAGTTCTTC.

This clonotype was seen a few times. V gene TRBV28 combines with J gene TRBJ1-5; no definite D call. The CDR3 loop spans 17 amino acids. The germline V gene encodes CDR1 MDHEN and CDR2 SYDVKM. Trimming pared 5 bases from V and 0 bases from J, leaving 17 bases between. The CDR3, as DNA: TGTGCCAGCAGTACCGGGCTACTGACCTATAGCAATCAGCCCCAGCATTTT. Its translation: CASSTGLLTYSNQPQHF.

The rearrangement joins TRBV5-1 to TRBJ1-1, with 7 bases matching TRBD1. Germline CDR1 and CDR2: SGHRS and YFSETQ. The J segment lost 4 bases and the V segment lost 3 bases, leaving 9 bases of the junction unmatched. The CDR3 length is 15 residues. DNA for the CDR3: TGCGCCAGCAGCTACTACAGGGGCCGGGGCACTGAAGCTTTCTTT. Protein sequence: CASSYYRGRGTEAFF.

This clonotype was seen many times. The V call is TRBV12-3 or TRBV12-4, the J call TRBJ2-1; D is unclear. The germline V and J ends were trimmed by 7 bases and 4 bases, with 17 bases remaining between them. The CDR3 is 15 amino acids. The CDR3 DNA follows: TGTGCCAGCATTCCTCCACCCCCAAATTACAATGAGCAGTTCTTC. Its translation: CASIPPPPNYNEQFF.

On this clonotype itself: Sequence at one end of the junction differs from germline and may be a read error. This sequence joins TRBV10-3 and TRBJ2-7; a possible D gene is TRBD1 (5 bases). Per the germline V gene, CDR1 is ENHRY and CDR2 is SYGVKD. The CDR3 covers 12 residues. CDR3 protein: CAISESKETQGF. In DNA form, the CDR3 reads TGTGCCATCAGTGAGTCGAAGGAGACTCAGGGCTTC.

This clonotype was recorded many times. The V call is TRBV29-1, the J call TRBJ2-7, with a possible D match to TRBD2 (5 bases). Trimming cost V 5 bases and J 0 bases, with 14 bases left between them. Germline V lookup: CDR1 SQVTM, CDR2 ANQGSEA. The CDR3 totals 14 residues. The CDR3 reads CSVIPSGGSYEQYF. The DNA for the CDR3 is TGCAGCGTTATCCCAAGCGGCGGCTCCTACGAGCAGTACTTC.

In its sample, this clonotype was seen many times. The rearrangement uses TRBV20-1 and TRBJ2-1; D is undetermined. From germline, CDR1 is DFQATT and CDR2 SNEGSKA (reference sequence). Between the trimmed V and J ends, which lost 3 bases and 2 bases, there was a span of 11 bases. The CDR3 is 14 amino acids. This CDR3 reads CSARGPAPYNEQFF. The DNA for the CDR3 is TGCAGTGCTAGGGGTCCAGCCCCCTACAATGAGCAGTTCTTC.